One and the same sample provided the 26 T cell receptor beta chains below, sequenced in a study of blood T cells in healthy people across ages. Alongside a J-beta primer mix, a sample-barcoded 5' primer served in a second PCR lasting about 7 to 12 cycles. TCRdb ran MiXCR on the 5' RACE reads and lists one entry per CDR3 protein. The data show 600,000 to 900,000 distinct CDR3 sequences, more than 25% seen once. Separately, the same data were catalogued under a study of T cells of mothers and their children.

Sequencing input: blood. Receptors originate from a boy between 5 and 17 years old in good health.

Only a few counts were recorded for this clonotype. The chain is built from TRBV18 and TRBJ2-6, with no clear D. The CDR3 runs 16 residues. Per the germline V gene, CDR1 is KGHSH and CDR2 is LQKENI. V lost 1 base, J lost 0 bases, and 7 bases lay in between. The CDR3 region has the DNA TGTGCCAGCTCACCACGGCAAGTCTCTGGGGCCAACGTCCTGACTTTC. It codes for CASSPRQVSGANVLTF.

The chain carries TRBV28 and TRBJ2-5; D is unclear. Germline CDR1 is MDHEN and CDR2 is SYDVKM. Deletions cut 5 bases from V and 6 bases from J, with 13 bases between. The CDR3 covers 13 residues. The chain's CDR3 is CASSTPGGKTQYF. The CDR3 DNA follows: TGTGCCAGCAGTACCCCGGGCGGAAAGACCCAGTACTTC.

This clonotype has a handful of counts. The genes are TRBV6-6 and TRBJ1-5; no reliable D call. In germline, CDR1 is MNHNY, CDR2 SVGAGI (reference sequence). This CDR3 spans 13 amino acids. Trimming cost V 5 bases and J 11 bases, with 16 bases left between them. CDR3 region: CASSEDGIKAQHF. The CDR3 coding sequence is TGTGCCAGCAGTGAGGACGGAATCAAGGCCCAGCATTTT.

The genes are TRBV5-5 and TRBJ2-7; a possible D gene is TRBD1 (6 bases). The V and J ends lost 7 bases and 2 bases respectively, with 16 bases between them. The germline V gene has CDR1 SGHKS and CDR2 YYEKEE (reference sequence). This CDR3 has 14 amino acids. CDR3 residues: CASSSSDSAYEQYF. As DNA, the CDR3 is TGTGCCAGCTCCTCCTCGGACAGCGCCTACGAGCAGTACTTC.

The rearrangement uses TRBV19 and TRBJ1-6, with 7 bases identical to TRBD1. Germline V gene sequence: CDR1 LNHDA, CDR2 SQIVND (reference sequence). V lost 9 bases, J lost 2 bases, and 7 bases stayed unmatched. The length of the CDR3 is 15 residues. The CDR3 DNA reads as TGTGCCAGCCGTAACAGGGGAACCTATAATTCACCCCTCCACTTT. Its translation is CASRNRGTYNSPLHF.

This clonotype came up a few times. The chain links TRBV6-2 or TRBV6-3 to TRBJ2-5; D is unclear. Germline-derived CDR1 and CDR2 are MNHEY and SVGEGT. CDR3 size: 15 residues. V lost 5 bases and J lost 0, with 13 bases in between. The CDR3 DNA follows: TGTGCCAGCAGTCAATCCCTAGGGTACCAAGAGACCCAGTACTTC. Amino acid sequence: CASSQSLGYQETQYF.

This clonotype has more than one count but fewer than ten. The CDR3 reads CASSYRRMNTEAFF. CDR3 bases: TGTGCCAGCAGTTACAGGCGAATGAACACTGAAGCTTTCTTT. The chain combines TRBV6-5 with TRBJ1-1; D unresolved. Trimming stripped 2 bases from V and 0 bases from J, with 7 bases between. This CDR3 spans 14 amino acids. The germline CDR1 and CDR2 sequences are MNHEY and SVGAGI.

In nucleotides, the CDR3 is TGCGCCAGCAGCTTAGGGGCCTCGAACACCGGGGAGCTGTTTTTT. Protein product: CASSLGASNTGELFF. This chain joins TRBV5-1 and TRBJ2-2; maybe TRBD1 (5 bases). The V gene lost 2 bases and the J gene lost 0 bases, with 8 bases spanning the gap. Germline V gene sequence: CDR1 SGHRS, CDR2 YFSETQ. The CDR3 covers 15 residues.

The genes are TRBV15 and TRBJ2-4; D is possibly TRBD1 or TRBD2 (5 bases each). Trimming took off 6 bases at V and 0 bases at J, with 15 bases between the two ends. Germline lookup yields CDR1 LNHNV and CDR2 YYDKDF (reference sequence). The CDR3 contains 16 residues. DNA of the CDR3: TGTGCCACCAGTGAGGGGACGCTAGTAGCCAAAAACATTCAGTACTTC. Its translation is CATSEGTLVAKNIQYF. Variable domain in full (rest from reference TRBV15 and TRBJ2-4): DAMVIQNPRYQVTQFGKPVTLSCSQTLNHNVMYWYQQKSSQAPKLLFHYYDKDFNNEADTPDNFQSRRPNTSFCFLDIRSPGLGDTAMYLCATSEGTLVAKNIQYFGAGTRLSVL.

This clonotype was recorded a few times. This chain links TRBV28 with TRBJ1-6; unclear D gene. This CDR3 spans 15 amino acids. The V gene's germline CDR1 is MDHEN and CDR2 SYDVKM. Trimming removed 6 bases from V and 3 bases from J, with 12 bases in between. CDR3 region: CASSLESNYNSPLHF. CDR3 bases: TGTGCCAGCAGCTTAGAATCTAACTATAATTCACCCCTCCACTTT.

The chain couples TRBV6-5 to TRBJ1-6, with 9 positions matching TRBD1. The junction had 8 bases not matched to a gene; V was cut back by 5 bases and J by 9 bases. The CDR3 spans 15 residues. CDR1 is MNHEY, CDR2 SVGAGI, per germline. CDR3 amino acids: CASSQRTGDSSPLHF. The CDR3 DNA reads as TGTGCCAGCAGTCAGAGGACAGGGGACAGTTCACCCCTCCACTTT.

This clonotype was seen more than once but under ten times. V and J are TRBV10-3 and TRBJ1-5; maybe TRBD1 (5 bases). The CDR3 contains 14 residues. From germline, CDR1 is ENHRY and CDR2 SYGVKD. V was trimmed by 10 bases and J by 2 bases, leaving 15 bases between them. The CDR3 sequence is CATNGGVGNQPQHF. In DNA form, the CDR3 reads TGTGCCACCAATGGGGGGGTGGGCAATCAGCCCCAGCATTTT.

This clonotype was observed a handful of times. This chain uses TRBV29-1 with TRBJ2-5; 7 nucleotides align to TRBD2. This CDR3 comprises 12 residues. Germline V gives CDR1 SQVTM, CDR2 ANQGSEA. Losses at the gene ends were 8 bases for V and 7 bases for J; bases not matched to a gene: 10. The CDR3 loop is CSTSEAQGTQYF. The CDR3, as DNA: TGCAGCACTAGCGAGGCCCAGGGGACCCAGTACTTC.

The chain combines TRBV20-1 with TRBJ1-4; D is unclear. V dropped 3 bases and J dropped 3 bases, with 11 bases sitting between them. The CDR3 length is 14 residues. Germline V CDR1 and CDR2: DFQATT, SNEGSKA (reference sequence). The CDR3 nucleotides are TGCAGTGCTAGCATGTCAAGTCCTAATGAAAAACTGTTTTTT. Residues: CSASMSSPNEKLFF.

The chain uses TRBV7-8 and TRBJ2-3, with 7 bases identical to TRBD2. This CDR3 is built from 16 residues. CDR1 is SGHVS, CDR2 FQNEAQ, per germline. Trimming removed 0 bases from V and 2 bases from J; junction bases left unmatched: 5. CDR3 amino acids: CASSLAGLAATDTQYF. As DNA, the CDR3 is TGTGCCAGCAGCTTAGCTGGGCTAGCGGCCACAGATACGCAGTATTTT. Combining the CDR3 with reference TRBV7-8 and TRBJ2-3 gives the whole variable domain GAGVSQSPRYKVAKRGQDVALRCDPISGHVSLFWYQQALGQGPEFLTYFQNEAQLDKSGLPSDRFFAERPEGSVSTLKIQRTQQEDSAVYLCASSLAGLAATDTQYFGPGTRLTVL.

This clonotype was detected a few times. A junction boundary mismatches the germline segment, possibly from a read error. The genes are TRBV27 and TRBJ1-1, with 10 nucleotides matching TRBD1. This CDR3 has 16 residues. Germline V CDR1 and CDR2: MNHEY, SMNVEV (reference sequence). The CDR3 loop reads CASSSTGGPDRNEAFF. The CDR3 coding sequence is TGTGCCAGCAGTTCGACAGGGGGCCCAGATCGTAATGAAGCCTTCTTT.

A few counts support this clonotype. The gene calls are TRBV7-2 and TRBJ1-2; a weak D match, TRBD1 (6 bases). Germline lookup yields CDR1 SGHTA and CDR2 FQGNSA. This CDR3 is built from 13 residues. The V end lost 4 bases, the J end lost 8 bases, and 14 bases lay between the germline ends. The CDR3 coding sequence is TGTGCCAGCAGCTCTCAGGGGCTAGCAGGCTACACCTTC. Translating it yields CASSSQGLAGYTF.

This clonotype was seen a few times. The chain couples TRBV7-8 to TRBJ2-5, with 9 bases fitting TRBD2. The CDR3 runs to 16 residues. V lost 5 bases and J lost 3; bases outside the gene matches: 10. CDR1 is SGHVS, CDR2 FQNEAQ, per germline. Written as DNA, the CDR3 is TGTGCCAGCAGCGCGGGGACAGCGGGGGGCGAAGAGACCCAGTACTTC. This translates into CASSAGTAGGEETQYF.

The chain links TRBV9 to TRBJ2-6; 8 nucleotides agree with TRBD1. This CDR3 contains 15 residues. The V segment lost 7 bases and the J segment 4 bases; nucleotides outside the gene matches: 7. Germline V lookup: CDR1 SGDLS, CDR2 YYNGEE. The CDR3 nucleotides are TGTGCCAGCGGGAGGACAGGGACCGGGGCCAACGTCCTGACTTTC. Translation gives CASGRTGTGANVLTF. Variable domain in full (rest from reference TRBV9 and TRBJ2-6): DSGVTQTPKHLITATGQRVTLRCSPRSGDLSVYWYQQSLDQGLQFLIQYYNGEERAKGNILERFSAQQFPDLHSELNLSSLELGDSALYFCASGRTGTGANVLTFGAGSRLTVL.

There are many counts of this clonotype. J is TRBJ2-2 and V is TRBV5-1, with 8 bases that match TRBD1. With 2 bases clipped from V and 5 bases from J, the junction kept 2 bases outside the gene matches. This CDR3 region has 14 residues. Germline-derived CDR1 and CDR2 are SGHRS and YFSETQ. CDR3 in amino acids: CASSFRTGTGELFF. CDR3 DNA: TGCGCCAGCAGCTTTCGGACAGGGACCGGGGAGCTGTTTTTT.

This clonotype was seen a few times. DNA of the CDR3: TGTGCCAGCTCCGGGACAGGGGATGGCTACACCTTC. It encodes CASSGTGDGYTF. J is TRBJ1-2 and V is TRBV28; TRBD1 aligns across 10 bases. In germline, CDR1 is MDHEN, CDR2 SYDVKM. This CDR3 spans 12 amino acids. The V gene end was trimmed by 8 bases and the J gene end by 6 bases; junction bases not matched to a gene: 3.

The table lists this clonotype with a few counts. The V gene is TRBV4-1, the J gene TRBJ1-4; D ambiguous. The germline V gene has CDR1 MGHRA and CDR2 YSYEKL. V dropped 8 bases and J dropped 9 bases, with 19 bases sitting between them. The CDR3 totals 14 residues. Here the CDR3 DNA reads TGCGCCAGCGGTAGCCCGCAACTAATGAAAAAACTGTTTTTT. It yields the protein CASGSPQLMKKLFF.

V and J are TRBV18 and TRBJ2-5; the match to TRBD1 covers 7 bases. The J call is in doubt because the DNA end fits TRBJ2-7 better. The CDR3 loop spans 13 amino acids. Germline V gene data show CDR1 as KGHSH and CDR2 as LQKENI. The CDR3 sequence: CASSPLDRDEQYF. The CDR3 DNA reads as TGTGCCAGCTCACCCCTCGACAGGGACGAGCAGTACTTC.

This clonotype was seen a few times. The V call is TRBV7-3, the J call TRBJ1-1; weak D call: TRBD1 (5 bases). Per germline, CDR1 SGHTA and CDR2 FQGTGA. The CDR3 spans 13 residues. Trimming pared 3 bases from V and 4 bases from J, leaving 9 bases between. The CDR3 loop is CASSFGGGTEAFF. CDR3 DNA sequence: TGTGCCAGCAGCTTCGGGGGTGGCACTGAAGCTTTCTTT.

This clonotype occurred a few times. The rearrangement links TRBV29-1 to TRBJ2-5; TRBD1 matches at 7 bases. The end of the DNA is better explained by TRBJ2-1, so the J call may be wrong. CDR1 is SQVTM, CDR2 ANQGSEA, per germline. This CDR3 is 11 amino acids long. The CDR3 is CAGQVYNEQFF. The CDR3 DNA sequence: TGCGCCGGACAGGTCTACAATGAGCAGTTCTTC.

The count of this clonotype is one. The CDR3 reads CASSSGQGGRGYTF. CDR3 nucleotides: TGTGCCAGCAGTTCCGGACAGGGGGGTCGCGGCTACACCTTC. The chain recombines TRBV12-3 or TRBV12-4 with TRBJ1-2; 10 bases line up with TRBD1. The V gene end was trimmed by 4 bases and the J gene end by 8 bases; junction bases not matched to a gene: 7. The CDR3 contains 14 residues.